The rows below give T cell receptor beta chains drawn from one sample of a study of control samples from healthy donors and cancer patients. The repertoire was sequenced with immunoSEQ multiplex PCR; TCRdb's copy has only in-frame clones and lacks some. The repertoire consists of around 7,000 clones, with roughly 84% occurring once and the leading ten covering around 28%. Sequencing was performed on PBMCs. The receptors originated from an older man with lung cancer. Both conserved end residues are part of each CDR3. The D gene is left open where the match is weak. Clone size is shown for a subset of rows, as once, few, many or a class of expanded clone.

>TRBV21-1|TRBJ2-1|NA|NA
TGTGCCAGCAGAAAAGGACCGGGACTAGCGGGAGTTCCTAGTCTCAATGAGCAGTTCTTC
CASRKGPGLAGVPSLNEQFF
>TRBV4-1|TRBJ2-5|NA|NA
TGCGCCAGCAGCCAAGGTCCAAGGGGGGAACTCCAAGAGACCCAGTACTTC
CASSQGPRGELQETQYF
>TRBV27|TRBJ1-5|NA|once
TGTGCCAGCAGTTTCTTCAGGGACCAGCCCCAGCATTTT
CASSFFRDQPQHF
>TRBV21-1|TRBJ1-4|NA|NA
TGTGCCAGCAGCATGACAGGTTTTAATGAAAAACTGTTTTTT
CASSMTGFNEKLFF
>TRBV30|TRBJ2-3|NA|few
TGTGCCTGGAGTGTTCACACGGGCCGCACAGATACGCAGTATTTT
CAWSVHTGRTDTQYF
>TRBV7-9|TRBJ2-7|TRBD1|few
TGTGCCAGCAGCTTATTTCCCCTGGAACCGGGACAGACCTACGAGCAGTACTTC
CASSLFPLEPGQTYEQYF
>TRBV19|TRBJ2-1|TRBD1|NA
TGTGCCAGTAGGCGGACAGGGGGGGACAATGAGCAGTTCTTC
CASRRTGGDNEQFF
>TRBV27|TRBJ1-2|NA|NA
TGTGCCAGCAGCCCAACAGGGAACTATGGCTACACCTTC
CASSPTGNYGYTF
>TRBV28|TRBJ2-7|NA|NA
TGTGCCAGCAGTGAGACTACCCGCTACGAGCAGTACTTC
CASSETTRYEQYF
>TRBV20-1|TRBJ2-3|TRBD2|few
TGCAGTGCTAGTGCCGGGAGGCCAGATACGCAGTATTTT
CSASAGRPDTQYF
>TRBV6-5|TRBJ2-2|TRBD2|once
TGTGCCAGCGGAGGACTAGCGGGAGGCGGGGAGCTGTTTTTT
CASGGLAGGGELFF
>TRBV6-5|TRBJ2-7|NA|NA
TGTGCCAGCAGTCCGAGCGGGCAAAGCTCCTACGAGCAGTACTTC
CASSPSGQSSYEQYF
>TRBV5-1|TRBJ2-7|TRBD2|NA
TGCGCCAGCAGCTTGGGACTAGCGGGAGAAGCGCAGTACTTC
CASSLGLAGEAQYF
>TRBV6-2/TRBV6-3|TRBJ2-7|TRBD1|few
TGTGCCAGCAGTTACTCCCGGACAGGGGGCCCTACCTACGAGCAGTACTTC
CASSYSRTGGPTYEQYF
>TRBV30|TRBJ1-2|NA|NA
TGTGCCTGGATTAGGTACGGCTATGGCTACACCTTC
CAWIRYGYGYTF
>TRBV19|TRBJ2-3|NA|NA
TGTGCCAGTAGTCAACCCGGGACGAGGTTGTATTTT
CASSQPGTRLYF
>TRBV9|TRBJ2-1|TRBD2|NA
TGTGCCAGCAGCGTAGGAACCGGGACTAGCGGGGAGCAGTTCTTC
CASSVGTGTSGEQFF
>TRBV28|TRBJ1-2|NA|NA
TGTGCCGGACGGGGGACTCCGGGTGGCTACACCTTC
CAGRGTPGGYTF